The text below deals with one T cell receptor (beta chain). PCR used 60 Vbeta primers and 13 Jbeta primers. TCRdb keeps only in-frame clones here, not all; method: immunoSEQ multiplex PCR. The profile covers about 190,000 clones, with approximately 75% appearing a single time and more than 4% taken by the ten largest. This record comes from a study of cytomegalovirus exposure and HLA in healthy donors. This CDR3 has 15 residues. V lost 5 bases and J lost 5, with 19 bases in between. Germline V CDR1 and CDR2: KGHSH, LQKENI. Healthy bone marrow donors made up the cohort. The genes are TRBV18 and TRBJ2-7; D possibly corresponds to TRBD1 (7 bases). This sequence was found in a man aged 30 to 45 in good health and CMV-seropositive. Sequenced input: PBMCs. The CDR3 protein is CASSSMRDSIDEQYF. Here the CDR3 DNA reads TGTGCCAGCTCATCCATGCGGGACAGTATAGACGAGCAGTACTTC.